The rows below give T cell receptor beta chains drawn from one sample of a study of CD8 T cells in Susac syndrome. Each CDR3 protein is one row after TCRdb ran MiXCR on the immunoSEQ multiplex PCR reads. Among tens of thousands of distinct CDR3 sequences, approximately 96% were seen once, and the ten largest hold roughly 0.62%. Sequencing input: CD8+ T cells from PBMCs. Source of these receptors: a human donor with Susac syndrome. Each CDR3 is given with its conserved first and last residue. The order of the fields is J gene, V gene, CDR3 protein.

TRBJ2-2 TRBV30 CAWSVGRRGELFF
TRBJ1-6 TRBV6-4 CASSASDRGGSPLHF
TRBJ2-1 TRBV2 CASSALTGIGYNEQFF
TRBJ1-2 TRBV20-1 CSARDGVGYTF
TRBJ2-3 TRBV5-1 CASSLEAATDTQYF
TRBJ2-5 TRBV2 CASSDEESMQETQYF
TRBJ2-7 TRBV5-1 CASSPGIFSYEQYF
TRBJ2-1 TRBV30 CAWIMSDHEQFF
TRBJ1-3 TRBV20-1 CSARDGTLNTIYF
TRBJ1-6 TRBV3-1 CASSFRRSSYNSPLHF
TRBJ1-1 TRBV30 CAWSGGEGTEAFF
TRBJ1-1 TRBV18 CASSPQADQRLGEAFF
TRBJ1-3 TRBV4-2 CASSQDHRGDTIYF
TRBJ2-2 TRBV5-1 CASSLGQTQSTGELFF
TRBJ2-1 TRBV29-1 CSVGRAVYNEQFF
TRBJ2-2 TRBV12-5 CASARGGGELFF
TRBJ2-2 TRBV7-2 CASTPLNTGELFF
TRBJ1-5 TRBV20-1 CSAMVQSNQPQHF
TRBJ1-1 TRBV7-2 CASSSQAPGTEAFF
TRBJ2-3 TRBV2 CASSDYVADTQYF
TRBJ1-6 TRBV20-1 CSARDSNSLNSPLHF
TRBJ1-4 TRBV9 CASSPSGRGHEKLFF
TRBJ1-5 TRBV30 CAWTRVGSNQPQHF
TRBJ2-5 TRBV11-3 CASSTTGRPETQYF
TRBJ2-5 TRBV21-1 CASTRCGQETQYF
TRBJ2-5 TRBV30 CAWSGMGQETQYF
TRBJ1-6 TRBV5-1 CASRADENSPLHF
TRBJ2-5 TRBV7-7 CASSPTSGQETQYF